The present T cell receptor beta chain was sequenced within a study of T cells after yellow fever vaccination. TCRdb analysed the 5' RACE reads with MiXCR anew, one entry per CDR3 protein. The data show 300,000 to 450,000 distinct CDR3 sequences, around 8.1% seen once. The table lists this clonotype with many counts. The material sequenced was PBMCs, taken approximately 47 days after the first yellow fever vaccination. The sequence was collected from a man between 18 and 35 years old who received the YFV17D yellow fever vaccine.

CDR3 sequence (DNA): TGTGCCTCCACGACAGGGCGGTCAGCGACCCAGTACTTC. Amino acid sequence: CASTTGRSATQYF. The chain couples TRBV7-2 to TRBJ2-5, with TRBD1 matching 7 bases. The CDR3 contains 13 residues. Germline V gene data show CDR1 as SGHTA and CDR2 as FQGNSA. Losses at the gene ends were 11 bases for V and 7 bases for J; bases not matched to a gene: 13.